The 8 T cell receptor beta chains listed next were all sequenced from one sample in a study of blood T cell repertoires in COVID-19. Data came from immunoSEQ multiplex PCR; TCRdb stores just in-frame clones and leaves some out. Among about 440,000 clones listed, around 90% were seen once. Material: PBMCs or T cells enriched from blood (not recorded which). The origin of the receptors is a woman younger than 35 with acute COVID-19.

The gene calls are TRBV5-1 and TRBJ2-1; D unresolved. In germline, CDR1 is SGHRS, CDR2 YFSETQ. The CDR3 length is 12 residues. Trimming shortened V by 4 bases and J by 10 bases, and 12 bases separated the two germline ends. In DNA, the CDR3 is TGCGCCAGCAGCCTCCGTAGCCAAGAGCAGTTCTTC. Amino acid sequence: CASSLRSQEQFF.

This clone was picked up a small number of times. The chain employs TRBV10-3 and TRBJ1-1; D is perhaps TRBD1 (6 bases). CDR1 and CDR2 from the germline V gene are ENHRY and SYGVKD. The CDR3 contains 13 residues. Trimming shortened V by 7 bases and J by 3 bases, and 12 bases separated the two germline ends. CDR3 in DNA: TGTGCCATCAAGATCTCAGGGGACACTGAAGCTTTCTTT. Its protein is CAIKISGDTEAFF.

The chain joins TRBV30 to TRBJ1-5, with 7 bases fitting TRBD1. This CDR3 region has 13 residues. Per the germline V gene, CDR1 is GTSNPN and CDR2 is SVGIG (reference sequence). The V gene end was trimmed by 8 bases and the J gene end by 5 bases; junction bases not matched to a gene: 9. The CDR3 bases are TGTGCCACAAATACAGGGGTAGATCAGCCCCAGCATTTT. This sequence encodes CATNTGVDQPQHF.

This clone has only one observation. The chain couples TRBV6-5 to TRBJ2-1; TRBD2 aligns across 8 bases. The germline V gene has CDR1 MNHEY and CDR2 SVGAGI. With 6 bases clipped from V and 2 bases from J, the junction kept 3 bases outside the gene matches. The CDR3 totals 14 residues. The chain's CDR3 is CASRPGGAYNEQFF. In nucleotides, the CDR3 is TGTGCCAGCAGGCCCGGGGGGGCCTACAATGAGCAGTTCTTC.

The V call is TRBV10-1, the J call TRBJ2-7; 8 nucleotides align to TRBD1. V shed 4 bases, J shed 5 bases, and the junction held 1 base outside the gene matches. The CDR3 extends over 12 amino acids. The germline CDR1 and CDR2 sequences are WNHNN and SYGVQD (reference sequence). CDR3 residues: CASSGTGNEQYF. DNA of the CDR3: TGCGCCAGCAGTGGGACAGGGAACGAGCAGTACTTC.

The genes are TRBV7-3 and TRBJ2-5; 9 bases map to TRBD2. Trimming removed 4 bases from V and 5 bases from J; junction bases left unmatched: 2. The V gene's germline CDR1 is SGHTA and CDR2 FQGTGA. The CDR3 spans 13 residues. For the CDR3, the DNA is TGTGCCAGCAGCTCGGGACTAGCCGAGACCCAGTACTTC. This codes for CASSSGLAETQYF.

V usage is TRBV5-1 and J usage is TRBJ1-1; D not certain. The germline V gene encodes CDR1 SGHRS and CDR2 YFSETQ. The CDR3 sequence is 13 residues long. The V end was cut by 6 bases, the J end by 0 bases, with 9 bases between. CDR3 residues: CASTRGLNTEAFF. The CDR3 nucleotides read TGCGCCAGCACGCGCGGATTGAACACTGAAGCTTTCTTT.

The chain carries TRBV6-6 and TRBJ1-6, with 7 bases fitting TRBD1. The CDR3 consists of 14 residues. Germline V gene data show CDR1 as MNHNY and CDR2 as SVGAGI (reference sequence). Trimming took 7 bases from V and 6 from J; bases not matched to a gene: 6. The DNA for the CDR3 is TGTGCCAGCACCCTTCGGGACAGTAATTCACCCCTCCACTTT. Translating gives CASTLRDSNSPLHF.